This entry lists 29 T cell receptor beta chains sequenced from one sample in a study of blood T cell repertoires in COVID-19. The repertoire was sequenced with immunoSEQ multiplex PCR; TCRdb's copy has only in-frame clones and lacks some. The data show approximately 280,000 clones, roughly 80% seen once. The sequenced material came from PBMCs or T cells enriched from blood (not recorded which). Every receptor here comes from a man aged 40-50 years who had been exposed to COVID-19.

CDR3: CASSPPGLRADTQYF. The CDR3 DNA reads TGTGCCAGCTCACCACCGGGACTGAGGGCAGATACGCAGTATTTT. The genes are TRBV18 and TRBJ2-3; D might be TRBD2 (6 bases). V lost 0 bases, J lost 4 bases, and 11 bases lay in between. The germline V gene encodes CDR1 KGHSH and CDR2 LQKENI. CDR3 length: 15 residues.

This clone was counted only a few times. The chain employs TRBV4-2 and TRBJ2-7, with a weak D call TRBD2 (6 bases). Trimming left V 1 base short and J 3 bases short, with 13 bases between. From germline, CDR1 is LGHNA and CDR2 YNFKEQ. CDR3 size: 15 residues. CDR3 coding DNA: TGTGCCAGCAGCCAAGGCTCGGGAGACCGCTACGAGCAGTACTTC. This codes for CASSQGSGDRYEQYF.

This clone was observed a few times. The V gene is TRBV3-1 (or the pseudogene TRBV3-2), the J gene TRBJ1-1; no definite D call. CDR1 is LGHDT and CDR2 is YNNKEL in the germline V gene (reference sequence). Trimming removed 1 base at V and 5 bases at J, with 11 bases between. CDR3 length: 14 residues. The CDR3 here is CASSQGRAGTEAFF. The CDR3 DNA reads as TGTGCCAGCAGCCAAGGGAGGGCGGGGACTGAAGCTTTCTTT.

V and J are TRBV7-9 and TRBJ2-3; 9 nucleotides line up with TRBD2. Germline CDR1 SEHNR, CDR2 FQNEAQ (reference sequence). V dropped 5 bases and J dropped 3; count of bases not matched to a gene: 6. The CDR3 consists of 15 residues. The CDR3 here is CASSVRLAETDTQYF. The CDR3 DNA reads TGTGCCAGCAGCGTTAGACTAGCGGAGACAGATACGCAGTATTTT.

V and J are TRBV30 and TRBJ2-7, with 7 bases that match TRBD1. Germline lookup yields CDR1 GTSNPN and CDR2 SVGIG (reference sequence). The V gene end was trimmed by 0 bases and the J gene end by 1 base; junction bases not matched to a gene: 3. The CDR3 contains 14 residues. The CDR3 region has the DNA TGTGCCTGGAGTGTAGGGGGACAGTCCTACGAGCAGTACTTC. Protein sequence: CAWSVGGQSYEQYF.

The chain's CDR3 is CASSETVGYEQYF. The DNA for the CDR3 is TGTGCCAGCAGTGAGACTGTGGGTTACGAGCAGTACTTC. The chain joins TRBV6-1 to TRBJ2-7; D unclear. Germline CDR1 MNHNS, CDR2 SASEGT. The CDR3 sequence is 13 residues long. Trimming removed 3 bases at V and 4 bases at J, with 10 bases between.

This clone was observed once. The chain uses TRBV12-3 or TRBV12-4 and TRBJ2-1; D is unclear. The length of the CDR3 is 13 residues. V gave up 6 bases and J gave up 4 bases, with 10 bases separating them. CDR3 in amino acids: CASSNSKYNEQFF. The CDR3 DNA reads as TGTGCCAGCAGCAACTCCAAATACAATGAGCAGTTCTTC.

The CDR3 DNA is TGTGCCAGCACCTCGATTTGGGTACTACTAGCGGGAGCCTTTTGGACCGGGGAGCTGTTTTTT. Its translation is CASTSIWVLLAGAFWTGELFF. The chain links TRBV7-4 to TRBJ2-2, with 11 positions matching TRBD2. The germline V gene has CDR1 SGHVT and CDR2 SQSDAQ. The CDR3 has 21 residues. Germline trimming cut 7 bases from V and 5 bases from J; bases unmatched to any gene: 24.

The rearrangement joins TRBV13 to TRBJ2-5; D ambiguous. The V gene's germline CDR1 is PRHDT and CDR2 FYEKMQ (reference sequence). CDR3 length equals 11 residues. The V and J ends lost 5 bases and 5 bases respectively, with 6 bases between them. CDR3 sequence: CASSPRETQYF. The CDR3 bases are TGTGCCAGCAGCCCACGGGAGACCCAGTACTTC.

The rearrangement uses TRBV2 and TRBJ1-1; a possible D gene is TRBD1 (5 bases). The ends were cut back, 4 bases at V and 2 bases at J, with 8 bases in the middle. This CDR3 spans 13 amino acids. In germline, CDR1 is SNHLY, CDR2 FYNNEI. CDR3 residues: CASSGGRNTEAFF. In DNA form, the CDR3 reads TGTGCCAGCAGTGGGGGCAGAAACACTGAAGCTTTCTTT.

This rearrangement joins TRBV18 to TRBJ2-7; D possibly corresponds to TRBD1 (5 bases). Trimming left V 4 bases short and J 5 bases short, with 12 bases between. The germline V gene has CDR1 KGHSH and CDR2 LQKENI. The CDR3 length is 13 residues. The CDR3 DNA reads TGTGCCAGCTCACTTTCCAGGGTCGACGAGCAGTACTTC. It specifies CASSLSRVDEQYF.

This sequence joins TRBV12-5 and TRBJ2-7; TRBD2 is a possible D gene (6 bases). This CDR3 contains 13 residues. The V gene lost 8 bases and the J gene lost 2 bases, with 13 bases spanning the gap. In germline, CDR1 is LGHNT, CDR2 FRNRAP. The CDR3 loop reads CASRATGAYEQYF. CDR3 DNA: TGTGCTAGTCGGGCGACGGGAGCCTACGAGCAGTACTTC.

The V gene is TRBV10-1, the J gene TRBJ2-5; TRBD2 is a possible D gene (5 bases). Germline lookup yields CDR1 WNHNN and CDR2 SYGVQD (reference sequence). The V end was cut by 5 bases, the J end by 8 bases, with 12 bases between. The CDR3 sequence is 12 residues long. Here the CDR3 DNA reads TGCGCCAGCAGTTCCTCTCGGGGAACCCAGTACTTC. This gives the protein CASSSSRGTQYF.

The CDR3 sequence: CASSLGLGGLAGELFF. The CDR3 coding sequence is TGTGCCAGCAGCTTGGGGCTGGGAGGTTTGGCCGGGGAGCTGTTTTTT. The rearrangement uses TRBV5-4 and TRBJ2-2; tentative D call: TRBD2 (6 bases). V was clipped by 0 bases and J by 6 bases, with 15 bases between them. The CDR3 length is 16 residues. Germline V gives CDR1 SGHNT, CDR2 YYREEE (reference sequence).

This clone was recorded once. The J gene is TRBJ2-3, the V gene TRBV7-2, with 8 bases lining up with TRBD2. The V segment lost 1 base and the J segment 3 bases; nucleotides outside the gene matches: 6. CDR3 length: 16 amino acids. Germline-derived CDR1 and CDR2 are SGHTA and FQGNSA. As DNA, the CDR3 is TGTGCCAGCAGCTTAGTAGCCGGGAGGGGAACAGATACGCAGTATTTT. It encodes CASSLVAGRGTDTQYF.

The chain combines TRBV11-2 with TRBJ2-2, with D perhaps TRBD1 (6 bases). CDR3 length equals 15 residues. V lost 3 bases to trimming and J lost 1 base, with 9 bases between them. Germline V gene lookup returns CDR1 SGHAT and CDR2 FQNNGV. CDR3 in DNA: TGTGCCAGCAGCTTGGGGACACTGAACACCGGGGAGCTGTTTTTT. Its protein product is CASSLGTLNTGELFF.

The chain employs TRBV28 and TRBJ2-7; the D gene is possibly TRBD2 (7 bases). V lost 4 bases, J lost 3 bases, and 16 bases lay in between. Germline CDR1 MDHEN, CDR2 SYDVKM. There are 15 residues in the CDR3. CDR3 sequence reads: CASSWGGRNLYEQYF. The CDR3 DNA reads TGTGCCAGCAGTTGGGGGGGGCGGAACCTCTACGAGCAGTACTTC.

This chain's CDR3 is CAPIHRGNTEAFF. Here the CDR3 DNA reads TGTGCCCCTATTCACCGGGGGAACACTGAAGCTTTCTTT. V and J are TRBV24-1 and TRBJ1-1; D call uncertain. Germline V gives CDR1 KGHDR, CDR2 SFDVKD. CDR3 size: 13 residues. V lost 12 bases and J 1 base, leaving 14 bases between the germline ends.

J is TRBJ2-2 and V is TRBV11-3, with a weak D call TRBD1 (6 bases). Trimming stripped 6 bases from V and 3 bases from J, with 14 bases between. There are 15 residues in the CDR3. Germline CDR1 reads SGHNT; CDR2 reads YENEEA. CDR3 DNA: TGTGCCAGCAGTTCTCAGGGGCGGTACACCGGGGAGCTGTTTTTT. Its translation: CASSSQGRYTGELFF.

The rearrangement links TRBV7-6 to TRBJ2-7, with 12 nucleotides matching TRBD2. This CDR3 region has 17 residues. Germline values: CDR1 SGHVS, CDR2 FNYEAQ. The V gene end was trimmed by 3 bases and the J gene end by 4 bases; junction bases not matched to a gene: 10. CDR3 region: CASSFMTPLAGGYEQYF. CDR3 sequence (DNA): TGTGCCAGCAGCTTTATGACACCGCTAGCGGGAGGGTACGAGCAGTACTTC.

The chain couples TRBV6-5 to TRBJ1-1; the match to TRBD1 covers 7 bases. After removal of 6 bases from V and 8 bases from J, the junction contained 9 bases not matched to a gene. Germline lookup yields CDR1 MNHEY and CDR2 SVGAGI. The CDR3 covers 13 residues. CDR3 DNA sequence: TGTGCCAGCAGACTGACAGGGTCCTTGGAAGCTTTCTTT. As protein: CASRLTGSLEAFF.

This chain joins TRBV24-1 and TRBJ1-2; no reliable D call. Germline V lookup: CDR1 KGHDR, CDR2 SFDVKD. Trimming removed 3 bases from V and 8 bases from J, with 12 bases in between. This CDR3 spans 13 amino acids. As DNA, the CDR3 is TGTGCCACCAGTGATCCGAGGTGGGTGGGCTACACCTTC. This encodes CATSDPRWVGYTF.

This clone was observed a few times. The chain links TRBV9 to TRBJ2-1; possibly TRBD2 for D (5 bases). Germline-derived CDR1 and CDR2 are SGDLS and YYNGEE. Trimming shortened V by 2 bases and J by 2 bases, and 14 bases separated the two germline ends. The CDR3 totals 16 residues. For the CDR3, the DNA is TGTGCCAGCAGCGTTCAGGAGGCCAACACCTACAATGAGCAGTTCTTC. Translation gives CASSVQEANTYNEQFF.

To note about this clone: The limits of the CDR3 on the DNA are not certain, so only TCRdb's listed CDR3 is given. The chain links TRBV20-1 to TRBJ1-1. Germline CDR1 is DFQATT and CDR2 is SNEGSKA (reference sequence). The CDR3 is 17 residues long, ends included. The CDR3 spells CSASSHDSPGVGRGSFF.

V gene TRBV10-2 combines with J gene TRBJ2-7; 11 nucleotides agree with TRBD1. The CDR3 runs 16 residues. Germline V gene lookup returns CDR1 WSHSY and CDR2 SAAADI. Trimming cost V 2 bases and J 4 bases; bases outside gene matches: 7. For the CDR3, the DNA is TGCGCCAGCAGTGAGAGCGGGACAGGGGGGAGTTACGAGCAGTACTTC. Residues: CASSESGTGGSYEQYF.

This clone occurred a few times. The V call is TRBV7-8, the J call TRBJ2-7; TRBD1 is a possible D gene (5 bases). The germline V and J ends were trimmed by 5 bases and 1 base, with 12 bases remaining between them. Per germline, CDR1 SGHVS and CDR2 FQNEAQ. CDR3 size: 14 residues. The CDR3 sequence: CASSMTDGSYEQYF. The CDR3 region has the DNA TGTGCCAGCAGCATGACAGATGGATCCTACGAGCAGTACTTC.

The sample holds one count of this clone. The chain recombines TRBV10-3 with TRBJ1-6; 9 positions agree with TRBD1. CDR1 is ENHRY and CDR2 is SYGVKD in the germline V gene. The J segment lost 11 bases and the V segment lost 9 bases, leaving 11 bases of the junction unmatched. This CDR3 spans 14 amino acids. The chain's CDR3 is CAIKPGQGTTPLHF. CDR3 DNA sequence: TGTGCCATAAAACCGGGACAGGGTACGACACCCCTCCACTTT.

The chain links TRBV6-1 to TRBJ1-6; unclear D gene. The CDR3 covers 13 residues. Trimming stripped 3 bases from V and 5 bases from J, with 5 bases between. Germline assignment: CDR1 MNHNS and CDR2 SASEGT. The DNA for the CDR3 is TGTGCCAGCAGTGAGTCAAATAATTCACCCCTCCACTTT. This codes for CASSESNNSPLHF.

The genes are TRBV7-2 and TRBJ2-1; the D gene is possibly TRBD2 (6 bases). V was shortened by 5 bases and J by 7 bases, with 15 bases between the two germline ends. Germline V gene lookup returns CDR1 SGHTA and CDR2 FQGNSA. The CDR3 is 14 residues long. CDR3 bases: TGTGCCAGCAGCCCGCCTTTGCGGGAAAATGAGCAGTTCTTC. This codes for CASSPPLRENEQFF.